This paragraph covers one T cell receptor beta chain sequence. Random hexamers primed reverse transcription of roughly 0.45 to 1 ug RNA. TCRdb used MiXCR to reprocess the immunoSEQ multiplex PCR reads, holding one entry per CDR3 protein. Of about 200,000 distinct CDR3 sequences in the sample, under 95% were seen once. Germline V lookup: CDR1 SGDLS, CDR2 YYNGEE. Trimming pared 0 bases from V and 8 bases from J, leaving 6 bases between. This CDR3 is 12 amino acids long. This record comes from a study of CD8 T cells in Susac syndrome. The source of this sequence is a human donor in good health. Sequencing was done on a sample of CD4+ T cells from PBMCs. V and J are TRBV9 and TRBJ2-1; D remains unclear. This CDR3 is CASSVGPHEQFF. In DNA, the CDR3 is TGTGCCAGCAGCGTAGGGCCCCATGAGCAGTTCTTC.